This TCR beta chain came from a study of identical twins. The V gene's germline CDR1 is DFQATT and CDR2 SNEGSKA (reference sequence). V lost 3 bases to trimming and J lost 2 bases, with 11 bases between them. The CDR3 is 13 amino acids. Remarks on this clonotype: The antigen is not known.

General study findings and limits: With beta out-of-frame sequences, excess sharing by twins was weaker. Researchers caution that invariant MAIT and iNKT cells could partly confound zero-insertion analyses. Insertion counts were lower in abundant cord blood beta clonotypes, a trend that memory repertoires did not show.

Healthy Caucasians supplied all donations. In TCRdb, the 5' RACE reads were re-called with MiXCR into one record per CDR3 protein. The table shows 1,800,000 or so distinct CDR3 sequences, with about 31% occurring only once. The rearrangement joins TRBV20-1 to TRBJ2-7; D gene uncertain. The sample taken for sequencing was cord blood. The source of this sequence is a newborn girl in good health. CDR3 nucleotide sequence: TGCAGTGCTAGGAACAGCAGAACCTACGAGCAGTACTTC. The encoded protein is CSARNSRTYEQYF.